This paragraph covers one T cell receptor beta chain sequence. This clonotype came up many times. Its specific antigen is unknown. The record has no base qualities; no much larger clone is one base away. These data are taken from a study of patients and donors after allogeneic stem cell transplantation (dated by TCRdb to the early 2020s). V is reduced by 1 base and J by 5 bases, leaving a spacing of 11 bases between them. The germline V gene encodes CDR1 LGHDT and CDR2 YNNKEL (reference sequence). Counted from cysteine to phenylalanine, this CDR3 has 14 amino acids. Only the CDR3 region is kept as DNA, spanning 42 bases read in frame from base 1. The protocol used for the library was RT-PCR. Reads for this sample came from a NextSeq 550. TCRdb reran the public reads through fastp at Q25 and MiXCR, keeping productive beta chains. When rows share a CDR3 protein, they turn into one entry using the most common DNA and genes. The sample contains approximately 90,000 distinct CDR3 sequences, 5% of them found a single time. The ten largest account for about 2.8% of the sample.

The chain links TRBV3-1 with TRBJ2-5; tentative D gene TRBD2, with 6 bases matching. This sequence was found in a human donor who was either an allogeneic HSCT recipient or a stem cell or donor lymphocyte infusion donor (not recorded which). It is not recorded whose cells these are; they may come from a transplant donor. Sequencing input: blood, either unsorted or a sorted T cell fraction (not recorded which). The CDR3 amino acid sequence is: CASSQVQGGETQYF. The sequenced DNA is TGTGCCAGCAGCCAAGTCCAGGGAGGCGAGACCCAGTACTTC.